The text below deals with one T cell receptor (beta chain). The antigen is not known. J gave up 9 bases and V 5 bases, and 7 bases lay outside the gene matches. This CDR3 spans 14 amino acids. Germline V gives CDR1 SEHNR, CDR2 FQNEAQ (reference sequence). Preparation of the TCRbeta library involved a method that used unique molecular identifiers. TCRdb redid the calling of the PCR reads with MiXCR, one entry per CDR3 protein. The table includes approximately 82,000 distinct CDR3 sequences, roughly 20% detected once. This entry is derived from a study of T-cell reconstitution after alpha-beta-depleted transplantation in children. Points from the study as a whole: At one year after transplant, newly produced T cells mostly accounted for T-cell counts and diversity. Where alpha-beta T cells came from about two months after transplant was reportedly several hundred expanded graft clones. Surviving recipient cells, namely T cells and thymic progenitors, were the source of high day-60 TCRbeta diversity in some patients.

This chain links TRBV7-9 with TRBJ1-6, with 7 bases that match TRBD1. This sample comprised PBMCs, mostly from graft donor cells, obtained 360 days after TCRalphabeta/CD19-depleted stem cell transplant. The TCR was taken from a male patient aged 2-10 years who had a stem cell transplant for acute lymphoblastic leukemia, so the T cells may come from the graft donor. As DNA, the CDR3 is TGTGCCAGCAGCCTTACAGGGGTGGGTTCACCCCTCCACTTT. Encoded protein: CASSLTGVGSPLHF.